This entry describes one T cell receptor beta chain. The sample has other DNA sequences that encode this CDR3 too. This entry comes from a study of shared clonotypes between healthy human individuals. V lost 2 bases and J lost 4, with 6 bases in between. The CDR3 runs to 12 residues. CDR1 and CDR2 from the germline V gene are SGHTA and FQGNSA. The authors' processing: Filtering differed for immunoSEQ, which gave only junction sequences without quality scores. Here immunoSEQ multiplex PCR was the method, and the copy in TCRdb shows in-frame clones only, minus some. The V and J calls and clone size come from that table; D and trimming were worked out from the DNA. The sample records about 2 million clones, around 95% being singletons.

The clonotype was recovered from a man younger than 35 in good health. The chain joins TRBV7-2 to TRBJ2-7, with D unclear. Sequences were obtained from naive CD4+ T cells sorted from blood. Subset indicated: CD45RA+ positively selected. DNA of the CDR3: TGTGCCAGCAGCTTAATCGGGTACGAGCAGTACTTC. It yields the protein CASSLIGYEQYF.